The sequence of this T cell receptor (beta chain) was determined in a study of blood T cell repertoires in COVID-19. Across the whole study: COVID-19 samples from acute and convalescent phases originated in the United States, Italy and Spain. Sample material is recorded as cDNA or gDNA derived from T cells, B-cell-depleted T cells, or PBMCs.

CDR1 and CDR2 (germline): SGHKS, YYEKEE (reference sequence). The CDR3 contains 15 residues. After removal of 4 bases from V and 7 bases from J, the junction contained 10 bases not matched to a gene. In the source study's methods: Amplified reference gene primers provided the basis for estimating nucleated cell counts. The repertoire was sequenced with immunoSEQ multiplex PCR; TCRdb's copy has only in-frame clones and lacks some. V and J calls and clone size are given by that table; D and trimming were obtained from the DNA. The sample shows approximately 300,000 clones, 80% to 95% of them seen only once.

The TCR comes from a woman aged 25 to 45 with COVID-19, enrolled during active disease. Sequencing was performed on peripheral blood. The chain recombines TRBV5-5 with TRBJ1-5; TRBD1 aligns across 8 bases. The CDR3 DNA reads TGTGCCAGCAGCCCCGGGCCAGGGGGCGGACAGCCCCAGCATTTT. This codes for CASSPGPGGGQPQHF.